Many counts were recorded for the clone carrying this T cell receptor (beta chain). Its matching antigen is unknown. Germline V gene lookup returns CDR1 MNHEY and CDR2 SMNVEV (reference sequence). V lost 3 bases, J lost 0 bases, and 1 base stayed unmatched. This CDR3 is 14 amino acids long. For the second PCR, which ran for about 7 to 11 cycles, a sample-barcoded 5' primer and a J-beta primer mix were used. TCRdb re-called the 5' RACE reads through MiXCR, storing one row per CDR3 protein. The data contain hundreds of thousands of distinct CDR3 sequences, 45% to 65% of them singletons. The sample belongs to a study of blood T cells in healthy people across ages. Study-level findings and limits: Roughly linear declines in TCR beta diversity per million T cells occurred with age.

The chain links TRBV27 to TRBJ2-7, with 8 bases fitting TRBD1. The clonotype was recovered from a man in his 60s in good health. The sample was blood. CDR3 sequence (DNA): TGTGCCAGCAGTTTGGACAGGGACTCCTACGAGCAGTACTTC. Translating gives CASSLDRDSYEQYF.